This TCR beta chain is from a study of T cell responses to AZD1222 COVID-19 vaccine. Across the whole study: Second doses at about 4 or about 12 weeks were pooled.

The repertoire was sequenced with immunoSEQ multiplex PCR; TCRdb's copy has only in-frame clones and lacks some. The repertoire holds about 92,000 clones, with approximately 90% as singletons. V lost 0 bases and J 2 bases, leaving 20 bases between the germline ends. Germline V gives CDR1 LNHNV, CDR2 YYDKDF (reference sequence). This CDR3 has 18 residues. This clone was seen more than once but under ten times. The chain carries TRBV15 and TRBJ2-7; D remains unclear. The source material was peripheral blood, sampled on day 0 of AZD1222 vaccination. This TCR came from an adult in good health. The CDR3 reads CATSRDPSGVNVAYEQYF. The CDR3, as DNA: TGTGCCACCAGCAGAGATCCATCGGGCGTAAACGTAGCCTACGAGCAGTACTTC.